The following is a T cell receptor beta chain sequence with its context. The data were obtained in a study of blood T cell repertoires in COVID-19. Profiled with immunoSEQ multiplex PCR; TCRdb holds only in-frame clones, not every one. The sample holds approximately 270,000 clones; approximately 86% are singletons and the top ten take more than 1.2%. The CDR3 has 13 amino acids. Sequencing input: peripheral blood. J is TRBJ2-2 and V is TRBV1; the table's D call TRBD1 went unverified against the DNA. TRBV1 is a known pseudogene. This receptor was taken from an elderly man with acute or convalescent COVID-19. This CDR3 is CTSSQGGSGELFF. CDR3 bases: TGCACCAGCAGCCAAGGGGGCTCCGGGGAGCTGTTTTTT.